This TCR beta chain was sequenced in a study of T cells after yellow fever vaccination. TCR cDNA was made by 5'RACE template switching, adding a universal primer site and UMIs. TCRdb ran MiXCR on the 5' RACE reads and lists one entry per CDR3 protein. This table holds 200,000 to 250,000 distinct CDR3 sequences, 6% to 7.5% found once. This clonotype has ten or more counts. Its antigen remains unidentified. Overall study results and limits: Compared with primary, the secondary response was weaker and peaked at day 5, not 15. It was a small share of clonotypes that appeared in both CD4 and CD8 compartments. Bulk-population clonotypes that are abundant could appear as contaminants in FACS-sorted repertoires.

The CDR3 is 14 residues long. Germline-derived CDR1 and CDR2 are SGHDT and YYEEEE. Trimming took 4 bases from V and 0 from J, leaving 11 bases between them. Specimen: CD4+ T cells sorted from PBMCs, collected 15 days after the yellow fever booster vaccination. This sequence joins TRBV5-6 and TRBJ2-7; D perhaps matches TRBD1 (6 bases). This TCR was sampled from a man in his thirties or forties who received the YFV17D yellow fever vaccine. Here the CDR3 reads CASSRQVPSYEQYF. As DNA, the CDR3 is TGTGCCAGCAGCCGACAGGTTCCCTCCTACGAGCAGTACTTC.